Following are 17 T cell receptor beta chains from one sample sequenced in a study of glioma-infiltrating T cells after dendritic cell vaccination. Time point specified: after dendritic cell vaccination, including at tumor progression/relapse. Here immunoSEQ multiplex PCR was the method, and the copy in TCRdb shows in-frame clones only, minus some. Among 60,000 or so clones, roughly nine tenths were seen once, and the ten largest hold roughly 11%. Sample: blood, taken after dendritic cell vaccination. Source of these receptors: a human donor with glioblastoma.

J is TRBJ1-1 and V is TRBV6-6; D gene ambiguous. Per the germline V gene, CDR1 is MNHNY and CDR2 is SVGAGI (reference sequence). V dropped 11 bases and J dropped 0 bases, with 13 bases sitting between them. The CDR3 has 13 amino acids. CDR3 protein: CAGRAGMNTEAFF. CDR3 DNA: TGTGCCGGTCGAGCGGGGATGAACACTGAAGCTTTCTTT.

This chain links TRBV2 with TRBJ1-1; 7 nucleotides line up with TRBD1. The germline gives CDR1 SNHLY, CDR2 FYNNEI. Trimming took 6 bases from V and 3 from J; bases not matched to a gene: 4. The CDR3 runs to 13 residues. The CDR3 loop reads CASRATGDTEAFF. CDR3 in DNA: TGTGCCAGCAGAGCAACAGGGGACACTGAAGCTTTCTTT. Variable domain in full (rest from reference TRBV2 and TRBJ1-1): EPEVTQTPSHQVTQMGQEVILRCVPISNHLYFYWYRQILGQKVEFLVSFYNNEISEKSEIFDDQFSVERPDGSNFTLKIRSTKLEDSAMYFCASRATGDTEAFFGQGTRLTVV.

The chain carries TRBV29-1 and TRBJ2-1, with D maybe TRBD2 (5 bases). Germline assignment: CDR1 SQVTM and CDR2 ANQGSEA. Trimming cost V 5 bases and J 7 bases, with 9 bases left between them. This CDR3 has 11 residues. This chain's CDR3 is CSVRRGNEQFF. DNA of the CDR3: TGCAGCGTTCGCCGGGGAAATGAGCAGTTCTTC.

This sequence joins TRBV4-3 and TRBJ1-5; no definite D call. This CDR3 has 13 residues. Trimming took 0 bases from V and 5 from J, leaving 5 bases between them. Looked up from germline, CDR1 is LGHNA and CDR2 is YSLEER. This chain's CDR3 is CASSQDSDQPQHF. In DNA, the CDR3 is TGCGCCAGCAGCCAAGACAGTGATCAGCCCCAGCATTTT.

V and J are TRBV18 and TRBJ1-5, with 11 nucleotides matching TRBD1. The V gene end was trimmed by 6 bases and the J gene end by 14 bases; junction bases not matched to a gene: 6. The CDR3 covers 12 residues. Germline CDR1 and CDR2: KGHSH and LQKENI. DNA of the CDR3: TGTGCCAGCTCCCTGGGACAGGGGGAGAAGCATTTT. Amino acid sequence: CASSLGQGEKHF.

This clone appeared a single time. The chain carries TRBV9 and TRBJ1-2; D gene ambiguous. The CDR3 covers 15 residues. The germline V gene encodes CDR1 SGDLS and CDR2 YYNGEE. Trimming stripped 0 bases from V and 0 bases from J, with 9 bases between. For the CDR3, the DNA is TGTGCCAGCAGCGTAGCTGAGAAAGCTAACTATGGCTACACCTTC. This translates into CASSVAEKANYGYTF.

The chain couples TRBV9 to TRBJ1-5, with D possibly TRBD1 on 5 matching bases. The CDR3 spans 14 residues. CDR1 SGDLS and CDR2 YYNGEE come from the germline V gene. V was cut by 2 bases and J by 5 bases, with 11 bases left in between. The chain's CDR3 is CASSVSGGYQPQHF. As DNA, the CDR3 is TGTGCCAGCAGCGTCTCGGGGGGATATCAGCCCCAGCATTTT.

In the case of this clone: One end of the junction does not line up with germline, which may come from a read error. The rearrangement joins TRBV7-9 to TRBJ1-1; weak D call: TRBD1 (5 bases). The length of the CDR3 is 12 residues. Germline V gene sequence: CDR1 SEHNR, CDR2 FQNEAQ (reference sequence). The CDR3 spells CASSPQQGSARF. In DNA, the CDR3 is TGTGCCAGCAGCCCCCAGCAGGGCTCGGCCCGCTTT.

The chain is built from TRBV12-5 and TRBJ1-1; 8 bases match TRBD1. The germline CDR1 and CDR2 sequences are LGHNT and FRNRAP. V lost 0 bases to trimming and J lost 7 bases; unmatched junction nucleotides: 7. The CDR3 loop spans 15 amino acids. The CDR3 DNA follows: TGTGCTAGTGGTTTGGTCTTAGGACAGGGTATTGAAGCTTTCTTT. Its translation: CASGLVLGQGIEAFF.

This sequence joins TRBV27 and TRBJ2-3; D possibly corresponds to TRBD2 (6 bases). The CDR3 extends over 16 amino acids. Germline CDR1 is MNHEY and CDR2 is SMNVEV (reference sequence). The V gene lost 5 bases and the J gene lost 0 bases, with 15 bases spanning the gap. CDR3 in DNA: TGTGCCAGCAGTAAGAGGGACTTGCCTAGCACAGATACGCAGTATTTT. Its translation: CASSKRDLPSTDTQYF.

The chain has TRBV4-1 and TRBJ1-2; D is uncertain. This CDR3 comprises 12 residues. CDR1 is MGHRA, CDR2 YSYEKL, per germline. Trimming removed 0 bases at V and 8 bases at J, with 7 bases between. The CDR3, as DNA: TGCGCCAGCAGCCAAGAAACGGGAGGCTACACCTTC. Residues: CASSQETGGYTF.

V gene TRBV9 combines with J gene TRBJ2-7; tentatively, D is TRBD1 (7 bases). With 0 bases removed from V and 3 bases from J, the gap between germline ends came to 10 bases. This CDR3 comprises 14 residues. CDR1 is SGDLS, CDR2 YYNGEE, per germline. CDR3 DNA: TGTGCCAGCAGCGTAGCCCAGGGGGGCTACGAGCAGTACTTC. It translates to CASSVAQGGYEQYF.

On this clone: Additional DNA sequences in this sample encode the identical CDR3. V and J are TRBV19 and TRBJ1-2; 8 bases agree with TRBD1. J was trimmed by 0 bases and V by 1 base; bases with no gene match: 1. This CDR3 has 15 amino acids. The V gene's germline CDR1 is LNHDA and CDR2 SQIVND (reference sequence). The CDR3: CASSIVQGANYGYTF. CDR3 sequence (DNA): TGTGCCAGTAGTATAGTACAGGGGGCTAACTATGGCTACACCTTC. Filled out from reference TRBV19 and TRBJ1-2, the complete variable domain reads DGGITQSPKYLFRKEGQNVTLSCEQNLNHDAMYWYRQDPGQGLRLIYYSQIVNDFQKGDIAEGYSVSREKKESFPLTVTSAQKNPTAFYLCASSIVQGANYGYTFGSGTRLTVV.

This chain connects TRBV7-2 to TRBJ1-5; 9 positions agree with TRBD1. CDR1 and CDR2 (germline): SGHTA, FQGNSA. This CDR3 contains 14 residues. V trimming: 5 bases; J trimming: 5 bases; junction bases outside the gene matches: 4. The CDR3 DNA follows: TGTGCCAGCAGCCAGAGACAGGGGGATCAGCCCCAGCATTTT. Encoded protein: CASSQRQGDQPQHF.

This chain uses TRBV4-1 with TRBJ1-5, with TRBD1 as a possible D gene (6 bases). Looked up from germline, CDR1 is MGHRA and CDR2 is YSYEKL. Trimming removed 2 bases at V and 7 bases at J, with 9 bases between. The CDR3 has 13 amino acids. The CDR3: CASSQRQEQPQHF. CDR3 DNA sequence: TGCGCCAGCAGCCAACGACAGGAACAGCCCCAGCATTTT.

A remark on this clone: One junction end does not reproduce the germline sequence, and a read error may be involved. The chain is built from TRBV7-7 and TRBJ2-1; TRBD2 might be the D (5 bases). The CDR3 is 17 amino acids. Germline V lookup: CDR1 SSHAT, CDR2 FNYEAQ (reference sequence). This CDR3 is CASSLARTRASVDEQFF. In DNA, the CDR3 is TGTGCTAGCAGCTTAGCGCGTACGCGGGCTTCGGTGGATGAGCAGTTCTTC.

The CDR3 nucleotides read TGTGCCAGCAGCTTAGGGACTAGTACGTCCTACAATGAGCAGTTCTTC. Protein product: CASSLGTSTSYNEQFF. The chain recombines TRBV7-3 with TRBJ2-1; the match to TRBD2 covers 8 bases. Germline assignment: CDR1 SGHTA and CDR2 FQGTGA. With V trimmed by 2 bases and J by 1 base, 4 bases remained unmatched. This CDR3 has 16 amino acids.